This T cell receptor (beta chain) was found in a study of T-cell memory formation after mild COVID-19. TCRdb re-called the 5' RACE reads through MiXCR, storing one row per CDR3 protein. The sample has around 300,000 distinct CDR3 sequences; around 13% are singletons. CDR1 and CDR2 (germline): KGHDR, SFDVKD. This CDR3 contains 17 residues. Germline trimming cut 0 bases from V and 8 bases from J; bases unmatched to any gene: 12. This chain uses TRBV24-1 with TRBJ2-4, with 7 bases aligning to TRBD2. The receptor was isolated from a man aged 18 to 29 who had mild COVID-19 (a few samples of this study predate the infection). Cell type and time point are not known. The specimen was PBMCs or a T cell subset sorted from them (not recorded which). Here the CDR3 reads CATSDLPGEGPWDIQYF. The CDR3 DNA sequence: TGTGCCACCAGTGATTTGCCTGGGGAGGGTCCCTGGGACATTCAGTACTTC.